This is a list of T cell receptor beta chains from one sample in a study of T cell responses to AZD1222 COVID-19 vaccine. Here immunoSEQ multiplex PCR was the method, and the copy in TCRdb shows in-frame clones only, minus some. The repertoire holds 75,000 to 85,000 clones, with 85% to 90% as singletons. The source material was peripheral blood, sampled 28 days after the second AZD1222 dose. The receptors here all came from an adult who received the AZD1222 COVID-19 vaccine. The CDR3 runs from the conserved cysteine through the conserved F or W. The D gene is left open where the match is weak. Clone size is shown for a subset of rows, as once, few, many or a class of expanded clone.

CASSIIDGGGQQSKPQHF,TGTGCCAGTAGTATTATCGATGGGGGGGGACAGCAAAGCAAGCCCCAGCATTTT,NA,18,TRBD1,TRBJ1-5,TRBV19
CASSHPRTSESNEQFF,TGCGCCAGCAGTCACCCCAGGACTAGCGAGTCCAATGAGCAGTTCTTC,NA,16,TRBD2,TRBJ2-1,TRBV23-1
CASSRAPGQLEGYTF,TGTGCCAGCAGTCGCGCTCCGGGACAGCTGGAGGGCTACACCTTC,NA,15,TRBD1,TRBJ1-2,TRBV6-2/TRBV6-3
CASSLELDRLEETQYF,TGCGCCAGCAGCTTGGAACTGGACAGGCTGGAAGAGACCCAGTACTTC,NA,16,TRBD1,TRBJ2-5,TRBV5-1
CATSDRTEPTGELFF,TGTGCCACCAGTGATCGGACAGAACCTACCGGGGAGCTGTTTTTT,few,15,NA,TRBJ2-2,TRBV24-1
CASSYRVGGNQPQHF,TGTGCCAGCAGTTACAGGGTAGGAGGCAATCAGCCCCAGCATTTT,NA,15,NA,TRBJ1-5,TRBV6-5
CASSLGVDQPQHF,TGTGCCAGCAGCTTAGGAGTTGATCAGCCCCAGCATTTT,NA,13,NA,TRBJ1-5,TRBV7-8
CASSQVSGNTEAFF,TGTGCCAGCAGCCAAGTCAGCGGGAACACTGAAGCTTTCTTT,few,14,NA,TRBJ1-1,TRBV3-1/TRBV3-2
CASSFGQPSGANVLTF,TGTGCCAGCAGCTTCGGACAGCCTTCTGGGGCCAACGTCCTGACTTTC,NA,16,NA,TRBJ2-6,TRBV7-2
CASSSGTVNNSPLHF,TGTGCCAGCAGCTCAGGGACAGTCAATAATTCACCCCTCCACTTT,NA,15,TRBD1,TRBJ1-6,TRBV7-3
CASSPGQAGGYTF,TGTGCCAGCAGTCCCGGACAGGCTGGAGGCTACACCTTC,NA,13,TRBD1,TRBJ1-2,TRBV12-3/TRBV12-4
CAWKAGSYNEQFF,TGTGCCTGGAAAGCGGGATCCTACAATGAGCAGTTCTTC,NA,13,TRBD2,TRBJ2-1,TRBV30
CARGQPFCNQPQHF,TGCGCCAGAGGACAGCCGTTTTGCAATCAGCCCCAGCATTTT,NA,14,NA,TRBJ1-5,TRBV5-1
CASSLSGLAGGHWEQYF,TGTGCCAGCAGTCTAAGTGGGCTAGCGGGGGGGCATTGGGAGCAGTACTTC,NA,17,TRBD2,TRBJ2-7,TRBV7-2
CASSPLAGGPDTQYF,TGTGCCAGCTCACCATTAGCGGGGGGGCCGGATACGCAGTATTTT,NA,15,TRBD2,TRBJ2-3,TRBV18
CASSLYLAGGPDTQYF,TGTGCCAGCAGCTTGTACCTAGCGGGGGGCCCAGATACGCAGTATTTT,NA,16,TRBD2,TRBJ2-3,TRBV5-4
CASRLVRDTGELFF,TGCGCCAGCAGGTTGGTCAGAGACACCGGGGAGCTGTTTTTT,NA,14,NA,TRBJ2-2,TRBV5-1
CASSTGTGKSNYGYTF,TGTGCCAGCAGCACTGGAACAGGAAAGTCTAACTATGGCTACACCTTC,NA,16,NA,TRBJ1-2,TRBV12-1
CASSLRAQETQYF,TGTGCCAGCAGTTTAAGGGCACAAGAGACCCAGTACTTC,once,13,NA,TRBJ2-5,TRBV12-3/TRBV12-4
CASSQPVGGNTEAFF,TGTGCCAGCAGTCAGCCCGTGGGGGGGAACACTGAAGCTTTCTTT,NA,15,NA,TRBJ1-1,TRBV2
CASNRQNTDTQYF,TGTGCCAGCAATCGGCAGAACACAGATACGCAGTATTTT,NA,13,NA,TRBJ2-3,TRBV12-3/TRBV12-4
CASSLLGYPTDTQYF,TGCGCCAGCAGCTTGCTCGGGTACCCGACAGATACGCAGTATTTT,NA,15,NA,TRBJ2-3,TRBV5-1
CASSTLAGVDVETQYF,TGTGCCAGCAGCACGCTAGCGGGGGTCGATGTCGAGACCCAGTACTTC,NA,16,TRBD2,TRBJ2-5,TRBV9
CASQGGLGNTIYF,TGTGCCAGCCAGGGGGGGCTGGGAAACACCATATATTTT,NA,13,TRBD1,TRBJ1-3,TRBV6-5
CASAAGTGYEKLFF,TGCGCCAGCGCCGCCGGGACAGGGTATGAAAAACTGTTTTTT,NA,14,TRBD1,TRBJ1-4,TRBV5-1
CASSKTGGADSPLHF,TGCGCCAGCAGCAAGACAGGGGGCGCTGATTCACCCCTCCACTTT,once,15,TRBD1,TRBJ1-6,TRBV4-1
CASSRAYEQYF,TGTGCCAGCAGCCGAGCATACGAGCAGTACTTC,NA,11,NA,TRBJ2-7,TRBV7-8
CASSPRSREGNEQFF,TGTGCCAGCTCACCACGGTCCAGGGAGGGGAATGAGCAGTTCTTC,NA,15,TRBD2,TRBJ2-1,TRBV18
CASSPTGRGRSYRELFF,TGTGCCAGCAGCCCCACTGGCAGGGGCAGGTCGTACCGGGAGCTGTTTTTT,NA,17,NA,TRBJ2-2,TRBV7-9
CASAQGTEAFF,TGTGCCAGCGCGCAGGGGACTGAAGCTTTCTTT,NA,11,NA,TRBJ1-1,TRBV27
CASSYRMNTEAFF,TGTGCCAGCAGTTACCGGATGAACACTGAAGCTTTCTTT,few,13,NA,TRBJ1-1,TRBV6-5
CSVARLTSYEQYF,TGCAGCGTCGCCAGACTGACCTCCTACGAGCAGTACTTC,NA,13,NA,TRBJ2-7,TRBV29-1
CASSVTQGNSGYTF,TGTGCCAGCAGCGTGACTCAGGGTAACAGTGGCTACACCTTC,NA,14,NA,TRBJ1-2,TRBV9
CASSPDRVSGNTIYF,TGTGCCAGCAGCCCGGACAGGGTCTCTGGAAACACCATATATTTT,once,15,TRBD1,TRBJ1-3,TRBV3-1/TRBV3-2
CASSNWDRITDTQYF,TGTGCCAGCAGTAACTGGGACAGAATCACAGATACGCAGTATTTT,NA,15,TRBD1,TRBJ2-3,TRBV3-1/TRBV3-2
CASSQDSSGRNPYEQYF,TGTGCCAGCAGCCAAGATTCTAGCGGGAGGAACCCCTACGAGCAGTACTTC,NA,17,TRBD2,TRBJ2-7,TRBV3-1/TRBV3-2
CASSMGGGSTDTQYF,TGTGCCAGTAGTATGGGCGGGGGAAGCACAGATACGCAGTATTTT,NA,15,TRBD2,TRBJ2-3,TRBV19
CASSVDTSISYEQYF,TGTGCCAGCAGCGTAGATACTAGTATCTCCTACGAGCAGTACTTC,NA,15,NA,TRBJ2-7,TRBV9
CAWGRGQGGSPLHF,TGTGCCTGGGGACGGGGGCAAGGTGGTTCACCCCTCCACTTT,NA,14,NA,TRBJ1-6,TRBV30
CASSLGHKGEQYF,TGCGCCAGCAGCTTGGGACACAAGGGCGAGCAGTACTTC,NA,13,NA,TRBJ2-7,TRBV5-1
CSVLGGTEAFF,TGCAGCGTTCTGGGGGGCACTGAAGCTTTCTTT,NA,11,NA,TRBJ1-1,TRBV29-1
CASSGTDRGPNQPQHF,TGTGCCAGCAGTGGAACCGACAGGGGCCCAAATCAGCCCCAGCATTTT,NA,16,TRBD1,TRBJ1-5,TRBV6-1
CASSPGPGSYNEQFF,TGTGCCAGCTCACCGGGGCCGGGCTCCTACAATGAGCAGTTCTTC,NA,15,NA,TRBJ2-1,TRBV18
CASNSRKRSYEQYF,TGTGCCAGCAATTCAAGGAAGAGGTCCTACGAGCAGTACTTC,NA,14,NA,TRBJ2-7,TRBV5-8
CASSLGGQAGNTIYF,TGTGCCAGCAGTCTCGGGGGACAGGCTGGAAACACCATATATTTT,once,15,TRBD1,TRBJ1-3,TRBV27
CASSLGMDVYGYTF,TGCGCCAGCAGCTTGGGGATGGATGTCTATGGCTACACCTTC,NA,14,NA,TRBJ1-2,TRBV5-1
CASSSLDSLGYGYTF,TGTGCCAGCAGCTCCTTGGACAGCCTCGGCTATGGCTACACCTTC,once,15,NA,TRBJ1-2,TRBV7-2
CASSSRVGDSEAFF,TGTGCCAGCAGTTCCAGGGTCGGGGATTCGGAAGCTTTCTTT,NA,14,NA,TRBJ1-1,TRBV6-2/TRBV6-3
CASSLSESEKLFF,TGTGCCAGCAGTTTATCCGAGAGTGAAAAACTGTTTTTT,NA,13,NA,TRBJ1-4,TRBV28
CASSARDRAFSPLHF,TGTGCCAGCAGCGCCCGGGACAGGGCATTTTCACCCCTCCACTTT,NA,15,TRBD1,TRBJ1-6,TRBV7-9
CASSPGLGGYTF,TGTGCCAGCAGCCCAGGCTTAGGAGGCTACACCTTC,few,12,NA,TRBJ1-2,TRBV12-3/TRBV12-4
CASSHRTSVTFYGYTF,TGTGCCAGCAGCCACCGGACGTCGGTTACGTTTTATGGCTACACCTTC,NA,16,NA,TRBJ1-2,TRBV14
CASIGDSYNSPLHF,TGTGCCAGCATTGGGGACAGCTATAATTCACCCCTCCACTTT,once,14,TRBD1,TRBJ1-6,TRBV2
CASSMTTGASGNTIYF,TGTGCCAGCAGCATGACAACAGGGGCCTCTGGAAACACCATATATTTT,NA,16,TRBD1,TRBJ1-3,TRBV9
CATSAEMNTGELFF,TGTGCCACCAGTGCAGAGATGAACACCGGGGAGCTGTTTTTT,NA,14,NA,TRBJ2-2,TRBV24-1
CASSLGNTIYF,TGTGCCAGCAGCTTGGGGAACACCATATATTTT,NA,11,NA,TRBJ1-3,TRBV7-2
CASSKATGTNTEAFF,TGTGCCAGCAGTAAGGCGACAGGGACCAACACTGAAGCTTTCTTT,NA,15,TRBD1,TRBJ1-1,TRBV6-5
CASSQDRQDLVSEKLFF,TGCGCCAGCAGCCAAGATAGACAGGATTTGGTTAGTGAAAAACTGTTTTTT,NA,17,NA,TRBJ1-4,TRBV4-1
CSVVGAGIINGYTF,TGCAGCGTTGTTGGGGCAGGGATCATCAATGGCTACACCTTC,NA,14,NA,TRBJ1-2,TRBV29-1
CASIPPGALTEAFF,TGTGCCAGCATCCCCCCAGGGGCGCTCACTGAAGCTTTCTTT,NA,14,NA,TRBJ1-1,TRBV7-2